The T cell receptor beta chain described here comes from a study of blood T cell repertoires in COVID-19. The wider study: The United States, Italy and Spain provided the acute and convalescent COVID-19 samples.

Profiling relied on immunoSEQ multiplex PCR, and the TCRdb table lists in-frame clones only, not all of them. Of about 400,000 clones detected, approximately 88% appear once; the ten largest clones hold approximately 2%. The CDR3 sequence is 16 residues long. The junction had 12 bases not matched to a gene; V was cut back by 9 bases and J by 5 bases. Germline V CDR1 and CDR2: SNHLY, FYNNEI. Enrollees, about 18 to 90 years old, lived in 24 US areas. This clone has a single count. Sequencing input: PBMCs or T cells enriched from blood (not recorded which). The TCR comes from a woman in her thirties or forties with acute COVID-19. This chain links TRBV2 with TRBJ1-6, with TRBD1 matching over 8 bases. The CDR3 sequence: CASKSRTGLDNSPLHF. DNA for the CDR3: TGTGCCAGTAAATCCAGGACAGGGCTCGATAATTCACCCCTCCACTTT. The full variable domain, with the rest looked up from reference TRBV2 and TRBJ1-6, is EPEVTQTPSHQVTQMGQEVILRCVPISNHLYFYWYRQILGQKVEFLVSFYNNEISEKSEIFDDQFSVERPDGSNFTLKIRSTKLEDSAMYFCASKSRTGLDNSPLHFGNGTRLTVT.